Shown below are 5 T cell receptor beta chains from a single sample sequenced in a study of blood T cells in healthy people across ages. A second 7 to 11 cycle PCR used barcoded and J-beta primers. TCRdb re-called the 5' RACE reads with MiXCR, one entry per CDR3 protein. The table shows some 1,500,000 distinct CDR3 sequences, with approximately 39% occurring only once. Sequenced input: blood. Every receptor here comes from a woman in her late teens or twenties in good health.

At least ten counts were recorded for this clonotype. The V call is TRBV27, the J call TRBJ2-1, with a possible D match to TRBD2 (5 bases). CDR1 is MNHEY and CDR2 is SMNVEV in the germline V gene (reference sequence). The CDR3 has 11 residues. Trimming left V 5 bases short and J 7 bases short, with 6 bases between. The CDR3 spells CASSEGNEQFF. CDR3 coding DNA: TGTGCCAGCAGTGAGGGTAATGAGCAGTTCTTC.

The genes are TRBV25-1 and TRBJ2-5; D is undetermined. CDR1 MGHDK and CDR2 SYGVNS come from the germline V gene. Trimming took off 6 bases at V and 6 bases at J, with 11 bases between the two ends. The CDR3 extends over 12 amino acids. The CDR3 is CASRTDQKTQYF. CDR3 sequence (DNA): TGTGCCAGCAGAACGGATCAGAAGACCCAGTACTTC.

V gene TRBV5-1 combines with J gene TRBJ2-7; perhaps TRBD1 as D (6 bases). V lost 3 bases to trimming and J lost 3 bases, with 16 bases between them. The V gene's germline CDR1 is SGHRS and CDR2 YFSETQ. This CDR3 region has 15 residues. In DNA form, the CDR3 reads TGCGCCAGCAGCTGGGGGACACACACAGACTACGAGCAGTACTTC. Translated, it gives CASSWGTHTDYEQYF.

The gene calls are TRBV3-1 and TRBJ2-3; 9 nucleotides agree with TRBD2. The trim removed 4 bases at V and 3 bases at J, leaving 8 bases unmatched. The CDR3 covers 16 residues. Germline V gene lookup returns CDR1 LGHDT and CDR2 YNNKEL (reference sequence). Written as DNA, the CDR3 is TGTGCCAGCAGCCGAGGCAGGCTAGCGGGGACAGATACGCAGTATTTT. This gives the protein CASSRGRLAGTDTQYF.

Ten or more counts support this clonotype. V gene TRBV29-1 combines with J gene TRBJ2-1, with TRBD2 matching over 9 bases. CDR1 is SQVTM, CDR2 ANQGSEA, per germline. There are 15 residues in the CDR3. Trimming took 7 bases from V and 9 from J; bases not matched to a gene: 16. The CDR3, as DNA: TGCAGCGGGGGATTTAGCGGGAGAGTCCGGGTTGAGCAGTTCTTC. It yields the protein CSGGFSGRVRVEQFF.